This T cell receptor (beta chain) was obtained from a study of radiation and T cells in renal cell carcinoma. Study summary: Nephrectomy followed 15 Gy stereotactic body radiation by 4 weeks.

Broader study findings: Top tumor clonotypes rose in blood 2 weeks post-radiation, then contracted. Without pretreatment biopsies, baseline tumor clonotype presence was undetermined.

This table comes from immunoSEQ multiplex PCR, and its TCRdb copy is limited to in-frame clones, with some not included. The sample consists of 130,000 to 150,000 clones, around nine tenths of them appearing once. Germline V lookup: CDR1 SGHRS, CDR2 YFSETQ. This CDR3 has 15 amino acids. With 4 bases clipped from V and 2 bases from J, the junction kept 5 bases outside the gene matches. Time point denoted: baseline pretreatment blood. The treatment here: 15 Gy SBRT to primary tumor, nephrectomy 4 weeks later. For this clone: Its antigen is undetermined.

This chain uses TRBV5-1 with TRBJ2-3; TRBD2 matches 9 bases. The source of this sequence is a woman aged 45-60 years with renal cell carcinoma. Material: blood, obtained from a patient whose treatment included radiotherapy and nephrectomy. The DNA for the CDR3 is TGCGCCAGCAGCACAGCGGGGGGCCACACAGATACGCAGTATTTT. Its translation: CASSTAGGHTDTQYF.